This passage covers 2 T cell receptor beta chains from one sample sequenced in a study of blood T cell repertoires in COVID-19. Assay used: immunoSEQ multiplex PCR; TCRdb lists only in-frame clones, some missing. The sample shows approximately 46,000 clones, roughly 85% of them seen only once. The material sequenced was peripheral blood. Every receptor here comes from a woman in her 70s with acute or convalescent COVID-19.

J is TRBJ1-1 and V is TRBV10-2; D gene unclear. V was clipped by 3 bases and J by 1 base, with 9 bases between them. This CDR3 has 14 amino acids. Germline V gene data show CDR1 as WSHSY and CDR2 as SAAADI. The CDR3 loop is CASSDTSGNTEAFF. The CDR3, as DNA: TGCGCCAGCAGTGACACGAGCGGGAACACTGAAGCTTTCTTT.

The V and J genes are TRBV5-4 and TRBJ2-7; weak D call: TRBD1 (6 bases). In germline, CDR1 is SGHNT, CDR2 YYREEE (reference sequence). V was shortened by 0 bases and J by 2 bases, with 9 bases between the two germline ends. The CDR3 is 14 amino acids. The CDR3 nucleotides are TGTGCCAGCAGCTTGGCTACAGGGACCTACGAGCAGTACTTC. Encoded protein: CASSLATGTYEQYF.